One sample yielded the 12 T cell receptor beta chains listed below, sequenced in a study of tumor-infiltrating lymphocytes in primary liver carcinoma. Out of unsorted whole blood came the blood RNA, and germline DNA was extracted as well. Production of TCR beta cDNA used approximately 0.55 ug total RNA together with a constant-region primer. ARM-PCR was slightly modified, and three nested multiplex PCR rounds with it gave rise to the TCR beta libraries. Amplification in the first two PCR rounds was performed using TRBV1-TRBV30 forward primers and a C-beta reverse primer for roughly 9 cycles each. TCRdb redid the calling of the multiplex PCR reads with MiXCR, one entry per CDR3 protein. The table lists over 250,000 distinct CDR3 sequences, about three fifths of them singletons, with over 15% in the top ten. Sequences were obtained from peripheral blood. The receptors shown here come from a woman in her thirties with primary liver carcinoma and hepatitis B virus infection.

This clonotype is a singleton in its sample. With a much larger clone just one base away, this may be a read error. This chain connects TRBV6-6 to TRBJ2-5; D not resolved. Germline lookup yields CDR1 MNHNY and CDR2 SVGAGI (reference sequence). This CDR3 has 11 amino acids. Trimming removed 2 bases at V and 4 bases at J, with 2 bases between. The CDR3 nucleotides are TGTGCCAGCAGTTACATAGAGACCCAGTACTTC. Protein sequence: CASSYIETQYF.

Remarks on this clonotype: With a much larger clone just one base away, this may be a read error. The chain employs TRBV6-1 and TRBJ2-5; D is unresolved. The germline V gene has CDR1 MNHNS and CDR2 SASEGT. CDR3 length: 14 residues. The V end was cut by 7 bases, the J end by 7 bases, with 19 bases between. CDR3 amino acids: CASTVGRASGTQYF. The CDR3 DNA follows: TGTGCCAGCACAGTGGGCCGGGCCAGTGGGACCCAGTACTTC.

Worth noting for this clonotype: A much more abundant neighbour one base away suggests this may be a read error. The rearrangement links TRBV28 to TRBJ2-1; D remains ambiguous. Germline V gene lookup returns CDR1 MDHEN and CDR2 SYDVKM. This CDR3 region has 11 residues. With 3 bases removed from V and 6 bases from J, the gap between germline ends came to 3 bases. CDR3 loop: CASSFFNEQFF. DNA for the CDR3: TGTGCCAGCAGTTTCTTCAATGAGCAGTTCTTC. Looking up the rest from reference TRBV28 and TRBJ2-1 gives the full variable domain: DVKVTQSSRYLVKRTGEKVFLECVQDMDHENMFWYRQDPGLGLRLIYFSYDVKMKEKGDIPEGYSVSREKKERFSLILESASTNQTSMYLCASSFFNEQFFGPGTRLTVL.

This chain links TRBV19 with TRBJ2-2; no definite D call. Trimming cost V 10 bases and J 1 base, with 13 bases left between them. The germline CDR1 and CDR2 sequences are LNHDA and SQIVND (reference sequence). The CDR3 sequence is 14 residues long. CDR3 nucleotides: TGTGCCACCCGGCCGGCTCTGAACACCGGGGAGCTGTTTTTT. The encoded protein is CATRPALNTGELFF.

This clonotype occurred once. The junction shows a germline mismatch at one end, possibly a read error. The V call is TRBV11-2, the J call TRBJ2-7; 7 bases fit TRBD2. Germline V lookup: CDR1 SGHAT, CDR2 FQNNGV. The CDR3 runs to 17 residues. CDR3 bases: TGTGCCAGCAGTTTAGTAGGTAGCGGGTTGAGCACCTACGAGCAGTACTTC. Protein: CASSLVGSGLSTYEQYF. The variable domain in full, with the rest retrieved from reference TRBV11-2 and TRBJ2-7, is EAGVAQSPRYKIIEKRQSVAFWCNPISGHATLYWYQQILGQGPKLLIQFQNNGVVDDSQLPKDRFSAERLKGVDSTLKIQPAKLEDSAVYLCASSLVGSGLSTYEQYFGPGTRLTVT.

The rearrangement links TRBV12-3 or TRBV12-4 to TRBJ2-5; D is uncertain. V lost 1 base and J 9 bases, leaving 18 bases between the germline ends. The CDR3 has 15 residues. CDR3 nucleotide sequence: TGTGCCAGCAGTTTAGTCTCGGGCGCGAGTTGGGCCCAGTACTTC. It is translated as CASSLVSGASWAQYF.

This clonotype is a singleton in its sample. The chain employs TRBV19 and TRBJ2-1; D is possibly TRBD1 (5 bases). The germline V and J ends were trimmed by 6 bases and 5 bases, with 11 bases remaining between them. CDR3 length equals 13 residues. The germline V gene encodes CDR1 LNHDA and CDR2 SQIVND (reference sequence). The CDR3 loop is CASRSLTDNEQFF. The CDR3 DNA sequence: TGTGCCAGTAGAAGCCTGACAGACAATGAGCAGTTCTTC.

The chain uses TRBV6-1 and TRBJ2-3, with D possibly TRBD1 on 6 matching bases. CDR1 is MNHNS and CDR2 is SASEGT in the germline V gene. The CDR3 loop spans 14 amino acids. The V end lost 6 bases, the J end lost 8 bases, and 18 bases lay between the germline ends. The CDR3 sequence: CASSADRNRGTQYF. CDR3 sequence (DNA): TGTGCCAGCAGCGCCGACAGGAATCGTGGTACGCAGTATTTT.

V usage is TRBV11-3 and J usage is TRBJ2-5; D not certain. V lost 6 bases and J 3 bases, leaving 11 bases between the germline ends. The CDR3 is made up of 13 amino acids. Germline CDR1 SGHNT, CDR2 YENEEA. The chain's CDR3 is CASSSTLKETQYF. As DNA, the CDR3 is TGTGCCAGCAGTTCGACATTAAAAGAGACCCAGTACTTC.

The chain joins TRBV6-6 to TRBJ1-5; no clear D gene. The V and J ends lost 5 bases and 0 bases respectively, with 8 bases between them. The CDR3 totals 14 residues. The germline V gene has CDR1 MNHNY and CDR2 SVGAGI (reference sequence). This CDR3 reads CASSPVNSNQPQHF. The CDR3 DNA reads TGTGCCAGCAGTCCAGTAAATAGCAATCAGCCCCAGCATTTT.

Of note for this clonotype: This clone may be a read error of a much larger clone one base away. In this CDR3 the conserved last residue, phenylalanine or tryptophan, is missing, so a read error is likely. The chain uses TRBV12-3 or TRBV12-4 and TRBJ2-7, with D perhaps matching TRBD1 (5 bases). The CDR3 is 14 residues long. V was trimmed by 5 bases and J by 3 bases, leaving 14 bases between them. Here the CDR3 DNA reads TGTGCCAGCAGTCCCTGGACATCAGACTACGAGCAGTACTCC. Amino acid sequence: CASSPWTSDYEQYS.

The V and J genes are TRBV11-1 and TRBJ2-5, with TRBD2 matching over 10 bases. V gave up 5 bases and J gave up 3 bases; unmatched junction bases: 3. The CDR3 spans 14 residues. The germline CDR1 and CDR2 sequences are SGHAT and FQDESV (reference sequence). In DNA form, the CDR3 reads TGTGCCAGCAGCGTAGGACTAGCGGAAGAGACCCAGTACTTC. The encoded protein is CASSVGLAEETQYF.